This is a list of T cell receptor beta chains from one sample in a study of cytomegalovirus exposure and HLA in healthy donors. The protocol was immunoSEQ multiplex PCR, while the TCRdb copy is restricted to in-frame clones and leaves out a portion. The table includes over 70,000 clones, around 70% detected once. Sequences were obtained from PBMCs. The receptors come from a human donor in good health. Each CDR3 is given with its conserved first and last residue. D genes are given only for firm matches. Only some rows state a clone size, as once, few, many or a class for expanded clones.

TRBJ1-5 - TRBV6-1 - TGTGCCAGCAGTGAAAGTGACACAGGATATAGCAATCAGCCCCAGCATTTT CASSESDTGYSNQPQHF
TRBJ2-1 - TRBV11-1 TRBD2 TGTGCCAGCAGCTGGGGACTAGCGGCGTACAATGAGCAGTTCTTC CASSWGLAAYNEQFF
TRBJ2-3 - TRBV7-9 TRBD2 TGTGCCAGCAACCTACCGGGGAGGGTACCAGATACGCAGTATTTT CASNLPGRVPDTQYF
TRBJ2-1 - TRBV7-9 - TGTGCCAGCAGCTCCCAGGAATCCCCAATCAATGAGCAGTTCTTC CASSSQESPINEQFF
TRBJ1-5 - TRBV7-9 TRBD1 TGTGCCAGCAGCTCCGGGACAGGGGGAAATCAGCCCCAGCATTTT CASSSGTGGNQPQHF
TRBJ1-1 - TRBV30 - TGTGCCTGGAGGGGCGATGACCGCGTAGGGGGAGCTTTCTTT CAWRGDDRVGGAFF
TRBJ2-1 - TRBV6-1 TRBD1 TGTGCCAGCATCGTTGGGACAGGGACCTACAATGAGCAGTTCTTC CASIVGTGTYNEQFF
TRBJ2-1 few TRBV12-5 TRBD2 TGTGCTAGTGGTCCCTGGACTAGCGGGAGGTCTTACAATGAGCAGTTCTTC CASGPWTSGRSYNEQFF
TRBJ2-1 - TRBV5-1 TRBD2 TGCGCCAGCAGCCCTAGGGGAGGGCGGCCAAACGCCTACAATGAGCAGTTCTTC CASSPRGGRPNAYNEQFF
TRBJ2-2 - TRBV28 TRBD1 TGTGCCAGCAATTCCCACAGGGGATTCACCGGGGAGCTGTTTTTT CASNSHRGFTGELFF
TRBJ2-5 - TRBV5-1 - TGCGCCAGCAGCTTGCCAGGGGACAAGCAGTACTTC CASSLPGDKQYF
TRBJ1-2 few TRBV9 - TGTGCCAGCAGCGTACGGTCCGACTTTGAGGGTGGCTACACCTTC CASSVRSDFEGGYTF
TRBJ1-5 few TRBV30 - TGTGCCTGGAGACCCGGGGGTGTTTATCAGCCCCAGCATTTT CAWRPGGVYQPQHF
TRBJ1-2 - TRBV10-3 TRBD1 TGTGCCATCAGTGAGTCGGGACAGGGGCTCGAGAACTATGGCTACACCTTC CAISESGQGLENYGYTF
TRBJ2-2 - TRBV25-1 TRBD2 TGTGCCAGCAGTCCGCGACTAGCGGGAAACACCGGGGAGCTGTTTTTT CASSPRLAGNTGELFF
TRBJ1-4 - TRBV7-2 TRBD1 TGTGCCAGCAGCTTGACAGGGTATGAAAAACTGTTTTTT CASSLTGYEKLFF
TRBJ2-7 - TRBV27 TRBD2 TGTGCCAGCAGTTTCGGCTTAGGGGAGGGATCCTACGAGCAGTACTTC CASSFGLGEGSYEQYF
TRBJ1-5 - TRBV7-9 - TGTGCCAGCAGCTTACAGAATCAGCCCCAGCATTTT CASSLQNQPQHF
TRBJ1-1 - TRBV5-1 - TGCGCCAGCAGCTTGAGTACAGGAGGGTCCACTGAAGCTTTCTTT CASSLSTGGSTEAFF
TRBJ2-1 few TRBV6-4 TRBD2 TGTGCCAGCAGTTGGACTAGCGGGAGCGCTAATGAGCAGTTCTTC CASSWTSGSANEQFF
TRBJ1-5 - TRBV6-1 - TGTGCCAGCAGATCGACAGGCTATCAGCCCCAGCATTTT CASRSTGYQPQHF
TRBJ2-1 few TRBV4-1 TRBD2 TGCGCCAGCAGCCACCCCCGGGAGACTAGCGGCCTCTCCTACAATGAGCAGTTCTTC CASSHPRETSGLSYNEQFF
TRBJ1-1 - TRBV12-5 TRBD1 TGTGCTAGTGGCCCGGACAGGGCGCGGGGCACTGAAGCTTTCTTT CASGPDRARGTEAFF
TRBJ2-2 once TRBV5-1 TRBD1 TGCGCCAGCAGCTTGGTTACAGGGGAAAACGGGGAGCTGTTTTTT CASSLVTGENGELFF
TRBJ1-2 - TRBV7-9 TRBD1 TGTGCCAGCAGCTGGCACAGGGGGCAAGGCTACACCTTC CASSWHRGQGYTF
TRBJ2-1 few TRBV6-6 TRBD2 TGTGCCAGCAGCCGAATCGGACTAGCGGGAGTAGGTGAGCAGTTCTTC CASSRIGLAGVGEQFF
TRBJ2-5 - TRBV5-1 TRBD1 TGCGCCAGCAGCCGAAAGACGTGGACAGGCGTTCAAGAGACCCAGTACTTC CASSRKTWTGVQETQYF
TRBJ1-2 - TRBV30 - TGTGCCTGGAGTCCTGGGACACTCTATGGCTACACCTTC CAWSPGTLYGYTF
TRBJ1-5 few TRBV6-1 - TGTGCCAGCAGACGAACCCCGACGGGGGATCAGCCCCAGCATTTT CASRRTPTGDQPQHF
TRBJ1-1 - TRBV10-3 TRBD1 TGTGCCATGCGGGACAGGGCGGACACTGAAGCTTTCTTT CAMRDRADTEAFF
TRBJ2-3 few TRBV7-2 TRBD2 TGTGCCATTACGCCGGAGACTAGCGGTAGTACGCAGTATTTT CAITPETSGSTQYF
TRBJ2-5 - TRBV6-5 TRBD2 TGTGCCAGCAGTTACTCCCTAGCGGGAGTGGGGGAGACCCAGTACTTC CASSYSLAGVGETQYF
TRBJ2-3 - TRBV7-8 - TGTGCCAGCAGCTTATTGGGGGCAGGGGATACGCAGTATTTT CASSLLGAGDTQYF
TRBJ1-1 - TRBV18 TRBD1 TGTGCCAGTCAACAGGGGGGGAACACTGAAGCTTTCTTT CASQQGGNTEAFF
TRBJ2-3 - TRBV27 - TGTGCCAGCAGCACCTATTCCGCGGATACGCAGTATTTT CASSTYSADTQYF
TRBJ2-7 few TRBV4-2 TRBD2 TGTGCCAGCAGCCAGGGGTTAGCGGGAGATCTTTACGAGCAGTACTTC CASSQGLAGDLYEQYF
TRBJ1-2 - TRBV6-4 TRBD1 TGTGCCAGCAGAAAGGGACAGGGAGGAAACTATGGCTACACCTTC CASRKGQGGNYGYTF
TRBJ1-5 - TRBV30 - TGTGCCTGGAGTGATTACAGCCCTAATCAGCCCCAGCATTTT CAWSDYSPNQPQHF
TRBJ2-3 - TRBV28 - TGTGCCAGCAGTCCTGGACTTCCTAGCACAGATACGCAGTATTTT CASSPGLPSTDTQYF
TRBJ2-3 - TRBV19 - TGTGCCAGTAGTGGGGCCGCAGGGCACCCTAGCACAGATACGCAGTATTTT CASSGAAGHPSTDTQYF
TRBJ2-3 - TRBV9 - TGTGCCAGCAGCCGGGACACAGATACGCAGTATTTT CASSRDTDTQYF
TRBJ2-2 - TRBV5-6 - TGTGCCAGCAGCCGAGATGGCACCGGGGAGCTGTTTTTT CASSRDGTGELFF
TRBJ1-3 - TRBV5-1 - TGCGCCAGCAGCTTGGTCTGGTTAGGGACAAACTCTGGAAACACCATATATTTT CASSLVWLGTNSGNTIYF
TRBJ2-1 - TRBV7-9 TRBD2 TGTGCCAGCAGCTCCCTAGCGGGGGTATACAATGAGCAGTTCTTC CASSSLAGVYNEQFF
TRBJ2-1 - TRBV7-7 - TGTGCTAGCAGCTTAGGGACAACCGGTGAGCAGTTCTTC CASSLGTTGEQFF